This is a list of T cell receptor beta chains from one sample in a study of glioma-infiltrating T cells. MiXCR was run by TCRdb on the multiplex PCR reads, yielding one entry per CDR3 protein. The sample has about 99,000 distinct CDR3 sequences; around 31% are singletons. Source material: glioma tissue, nonneoplastic brain tissue, or PBMCs (not recorded which). These receptors all stem from a human donor with low-grade glioma or glioblastoma, undergoing nonglioma brain surgery, or in good health (not recorded which). The CDR3 runs from the conserved cysteine through the conserved F or W. Fields, in order: D gene, V gene, J gene, clone size, CDR3 DNA, CDR3 protein. D genes are given only for firm matches. Only some rows state a clone size, as once, few, many or a class for expanded clones.

D: TRBD1; V: TRBV20-1; J: TRBJ1-2; size: many; DNA: TGCAGTGCTAGAGACCGGGACAGAAATTATGGCTACACCTTC; CDR3: CSARDRDRNYGYTF
D: TRBD1; V: TRBV2; J: TRBJ1-5; size: .; DNA: TGTGCCAGCAGTTCCGACAGGGCCGAAAAGCATTTT; CDR3: CASSSDRAEKHF
D: .; V: TRBV6-1; J: TRBJ2-5; size: many; DNA: TGTGCCAGCTCTGGGGCCCGAGGGGAAGAGACCCAGTACTTC; CDR3: CASSGARGEETQYF
D: .; V: TRBV6-1; J: TRBJ1-1; size: many; DNA: TGTGCCAGCAGTGAAGGTACAAGGAGGCTGAACACTGAAGCTTTCTTT; CDR3: CASSEGTRRLNTEAFF
D: TRBD2; V: TRBV9; J: TRBJ2-1; size: .; DNA: TGTGCCAGCAGCACAAGATATAGCGGGGGACGGGATGAGCAGTTCTTC; CDR3: CASSTRYSGGRDEQFF
D: .; V: TRBV20-1; J: TRBJ1-5; size: many; DNA: TGCAGTGCCATTTCTGCAGGTAGCAATCAGCCCCAGCATTTT; CDR3: CSAISAGSNQPQHF
D: TRBD2; V: TRBV4-2; J: TRBJ2-5; size: many; DNA: TGTGCCAGCAGCCAGTCGGGACTAGCGGATCAAGAGACCCAGTACTTC; CDR3: CASSQSGLADQETQYF
D: TRBD1; V: TRBV7-2; J: TRBJ2-5; size: many; DNA: TGTGCCAGCAGCTTCGACAGGGTTCAAGAGACCCAGTACTTC; CDR3: CASSFDRVQETQYF
D: .; V: TRBV6-1; J: TRBJ1-1; size: many; DNA: TGTGCCAGCAGTTATCTTAGTTTTCAGCTTACGAACACTGAAGCTTTCTTT; CDR3: CASSYLSFQLTNTEAFF
D: TRBD2; V: TRBV12-3/TRBV12-4; J: TRBJ2-3; size: .; DNA: TGTGCCAGCAGTGGGACTAGCGGGGGGGCGGATACGCAGTATTTT; CDR3: CASSGTSGGADTQYF
D: .; V: TRBV6-2/TRBV6-3; J: TRBJ2-7; size: many; DNA: TGTGCCAGCAGTTACGAGCAGTACTTC; CDR3: CASSYEQYF
D: .; V: TRBV28; J: TRBJ2-7; size: .; DNA: TGTGCCAGAAGTCCCACTTTGCCCGCGCAGTACTTC; CDR3: CARSPTLPAQYF
D: .; V: TRBV12-3/TRBV12-4; J: TRBJ2-5; size: many; DNA: TGTGCCAGCAGTTCTGGTGGGTTACAAGAGACCCAGTACTTC; CDR3: CASSSGGLQETQYF
D: TRBD2; V: TRBV27; J: TRBJ2-1; size: .; DNA: TGTGCCAGCCCAACTAGCGGGGGGGAGCAGTTCTTC; CDR3: CASPTSGGEQFF
D: TRBD1; V: TRBV11-2; J: TRBJ2-2; size: .; DNA: TGTGCCGCCAAACGGACAGGAAACACCGGGGAGCTGTTTTTT; CDR3: CAAKRTGNTGELFF
D: TRBD2; V: TRBV2; J: TRBJ2-1; size: few; DNA: TGTGCCTCTCGGGACGGTGCGGGGGGGCGCAATGAGCAGTTCTTC; CDR3: CASRDGAGGRNEQFF
D: .; V: TRBV18; J: TRBJ1-2; size: .; DNA: TGTGCCAGCTCACCACCAGGGATTGAGTATGGCTACACCTTC; CDR3: CASSPPGIEYGYTF
D: TRBD1; V: TRBV19; J: TRBJ1-5; size: many; DNA: TGTGCCAGTAACCCGATGGGGGACAGTCAGCCCCAGCATTTT; CDR3: CASNPMGDSQPQHF
D: .; V: TRBV6-2/TRBV6-3; J: TRBJ2-3; size: .; DNA: TGTGCCAGCAGCGCGGCTAGCACAAGTACGCAGTATTTT; CDR3: CASSAASTSTQYF
D: TRBD2; V: TRBV20-1; J: TRBJ2-5; size: many; DNA: TGCAGTGCTAGGGTCGGGGGGGCCGGTCATAAGGAGACCCAGTACTTC; CDR3: CSARVGGAGHKETQYF
D: .; V: TRBV18; J: TRBJ2-7; size: .; DNA: TGTGCCAGCTCACCACCACTAACCTACGAGCAGTACTTC; CDR3: CASSPPLTYEQYF
D: .; V: TRBV7-9; J: TRBJ1-5; size: .; DNA: TGTGCCAGCAGCTTAGGGATTGGAACAGGGTCTAGCAATCAGCCCCAGCATTTT; CDR3: CASSLGIGTGSSNQPQHF
D: .; V: TRBV15; J: TRBJ1-3; size: many; DNA: TGTGCCACCAGCAGAGAGATGCGGGTCTCTGGAAACACCATATATTTT; CDR3: CATSREMRVSGNTIYF
D: .; V: TRBV20-1; J: TRBJ2-4; size: many; DNA: TGCAGTGCTAGAGATCCCGCGGACGCCATTCAGTACTTC; CDR3: CSARDPADAIQYF
D: .; V: TRBV6-1; J: TRBJ2-7; size: once; DNA: TGTGCCAGCAGCTCTCAATACGAGAAATACTTC; CDR3: CASSSQYEKYF
D: .; V: TRBV12-3/TRBV12-4; J: TRBJ1-2; size: .; DNA: TGTGCCAGCAGACCTCCCCGGACAGACCGCTATGGCTACACCTTC; CDR3: CASRPPRTDRYGYTF
D: .; V: TRBV29-1; J: TRBJ2-3; size: few; DNA: TGCAGCGTTGATAAGAGGGGGGCGCAAGATACGCAGTATTTT; CDR3: CSVDKRGAQDTQYF
D: TRBD1; V: TRBV18; J: TRBJ1-1; size: .; DNA: TGTGCCAGCTCACCAACACAAACAGGGGGCACTGAAGCTTTCTTT; CDR3: CASSPTQTGGTEAFF
D: .; V: TRBV7-2; J: TRBJ2-3; size: few; DNA: TGTGCCAGCAGCCCCAGGGGGCGGGGGGGCACAGATACGCAGTATTTT; CDR3: CASSPRGRGGTDTQYF
D: .; V: TRBV18; J: TRBJ2-7; size: few; DNA: TGTGCCAGCTCACCACCTGCAGGCAACGAGCAGTACTTC; CDR3: CASSPPAGNEQYF
D: TRBD2; V: TRBV3-1; J: TRBJ2-1; size: many; DNA: TGTGCCAGCAGCTCTAGCGGGGGGGCATTGAATGAGCAGTTCTTC; CDR3: CASSSSGGALNEQFF
D: .; V: TRBV7-3; J: TRBJ2-2; size: .; DNA: TGTGCCAGCAGCTTCAGACAGGATTACACCGGGGAGCTGTTTTTT; CDR3: CASSFRQDYTGELFF
D: TRBD2; V: TRBV12-3/TRBV12-4; J: TRBJ2-1; size: .; DNA: TGTGCCAGTGGTTCTAGCGGGGCGATCAATGAGCAGTTCTTC; CDR3: CASGSSGAINEQFF
D: .; V: TRBV18; J: TRBJ2-3; size: .; DNA: TGTGCCAGCTCACCATATGGGGGGGCCCGCACAGATACGCAGTATTTT; CDR3: CASSPYGGARTDTQYF
D: .; V: TRBV6-1; J: TRBJ1-4; size: many; DNA: TGTGCCAGCACTACGACAGGCGGCGGCCGAAAACTGTTTTTT; CDR3: CASTTTGGGRKLFF
D: .; V: TRBV18; J: TRBJ2-5; size: .; DNA: TGTGCCAGCTCACCACCGGGGCCCCTGAGAGAGACCCAGTACTTC; CDR3: CASSPPGPLRETQYF
D: .; V: TRBV6-1; J: TRBJ1-2; size: many; DNA: TGTGCCAGCAGTGAAGTAGGGAATGGGTATGGCTACACCTTC; CDR3: CASSEVGNGYGYTF
D: .; V: TRBV3-1; J: TRBJ2-5; size: few; DNA: TGTGCCAGCAGCCAATACAGACTACACCAGTACTTC; CDR3: CASSQYRLHQYF
D: .; V: TRBV12-3/TRBV12-4; J: TRBJ2-2; size: .; DNA: TGTGCCAGCAGCCCGTTTGCCACCAGGGAGCTGTTTTTT; CDR3: CASSPFATRELFF
D: TRBD1; V: TRBV27; J: TRBJ2-7; size: once; DNA: TGTGCCAGCAACAGGGGTGAGCAGTACTTC; CDR3: CASNRGEQYF
D: .; V: TRBV12-3/TRBV12-4; J: TRBJ2-2; size: many; DNA: TGTGCCAGCAGCCGGACATATAACACCGGGGAGCTGTTTTTT; CDR3: CASSRTYNTGELFF
D: .; V: TRBV5-4; J: TRBJ1-2; size: .; DNA: TGTGCCAGCAGCTCCAGGTTTCACTATGGCTACACCTTC; CDR3: CASSSRFHYGYTF
D: TRBD1; V: TRBV20-1; J: TRBJ1-4; size: many; DNA: TGCAGTGCTGACGACAGGGGGACGGGGAATGAAAAACTGTTTTTT; CDR3: CSADDRGTGNEKLFF
D: .; V: TRBV18; J: TRBJ2-5; size: .; DNA: TGTGCCAGCTCACCACGTCTCGGTAGCGGCCGGGGAGAGACCCAGTACTTC; CDR3: CASSPRLGSGRGETQYF
D: TRBD2; V: TRBV20-1; J: TRBJ2-7; size: many; DNA: TGCAGTGCTAGATTGGGACTAGCGGGGGGGTACGCCTACGAGCAGTACTTC; CDR3: CSARLGLAGGYAYEQYF